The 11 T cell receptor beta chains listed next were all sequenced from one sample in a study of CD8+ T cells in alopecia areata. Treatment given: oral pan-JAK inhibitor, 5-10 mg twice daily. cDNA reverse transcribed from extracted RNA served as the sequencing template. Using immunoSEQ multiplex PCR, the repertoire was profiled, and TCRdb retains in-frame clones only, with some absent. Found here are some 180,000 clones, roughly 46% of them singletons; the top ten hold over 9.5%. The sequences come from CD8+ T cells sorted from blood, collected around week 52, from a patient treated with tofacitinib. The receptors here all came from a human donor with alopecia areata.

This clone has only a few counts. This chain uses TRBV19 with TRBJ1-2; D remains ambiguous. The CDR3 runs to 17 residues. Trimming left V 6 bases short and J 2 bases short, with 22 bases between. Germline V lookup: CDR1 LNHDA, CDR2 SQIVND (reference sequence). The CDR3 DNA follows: TGTGCCAGTAGCGATCTACACGGCGGGGTTTGGAACTATGGCTACACCTTC. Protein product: CASSDLHGGVWNYGYTF.

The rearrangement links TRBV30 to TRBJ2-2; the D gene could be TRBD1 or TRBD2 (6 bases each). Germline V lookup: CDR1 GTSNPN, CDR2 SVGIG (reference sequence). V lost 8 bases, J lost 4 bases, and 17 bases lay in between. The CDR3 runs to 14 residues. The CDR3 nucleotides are TGTGCCGTACGAAACGGGGGCGGCACCGGGGAGCTGTTTTTT. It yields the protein CAVRNGGGTGELFF. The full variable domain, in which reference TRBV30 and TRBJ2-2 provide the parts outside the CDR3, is SQTIHQWPATLVQPVGSPLSLECTVEGTSNPNLYWYRQAAGRGLQLLFYSVGIGQISSEVPQNLSASRPQDRQFILSSKKLLLSDSGFYLCAVRNGGGTGELFFGEGSRLTVL.

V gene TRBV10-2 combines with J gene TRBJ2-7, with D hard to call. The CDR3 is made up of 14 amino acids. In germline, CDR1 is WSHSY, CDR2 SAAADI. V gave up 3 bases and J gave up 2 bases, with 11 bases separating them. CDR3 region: CASSEPGRAYEQYF. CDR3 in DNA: TGCGCCAGCAGTGAACCGGGTCGCGCCTACGAGCAGTACTTC.

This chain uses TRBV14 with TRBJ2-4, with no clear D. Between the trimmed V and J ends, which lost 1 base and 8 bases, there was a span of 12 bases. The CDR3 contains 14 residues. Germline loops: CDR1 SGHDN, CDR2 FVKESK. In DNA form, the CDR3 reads TGTGCCAGCAGCCAAGGGACCCCCTCGGACATTCAGTACTTC. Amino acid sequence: CASSQGTPSDIQYF.

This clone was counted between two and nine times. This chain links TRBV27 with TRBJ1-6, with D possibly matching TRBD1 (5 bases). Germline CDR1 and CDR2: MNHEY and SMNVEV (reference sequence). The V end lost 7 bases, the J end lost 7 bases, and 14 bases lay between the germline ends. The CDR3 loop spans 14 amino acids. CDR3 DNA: TGTGCCAGCACCGTCCGGGGCCCAAATTCACCCCTCCACTTT. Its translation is CASTVRGPNSPLHF.

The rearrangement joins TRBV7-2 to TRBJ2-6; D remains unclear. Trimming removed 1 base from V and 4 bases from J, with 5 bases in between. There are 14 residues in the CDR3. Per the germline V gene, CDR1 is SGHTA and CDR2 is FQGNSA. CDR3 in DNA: TGTGCCAGCAGCTTAGTAGGGGGGGCCAACGTCCTGACTTTC. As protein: CASSLVGGANVLTF.

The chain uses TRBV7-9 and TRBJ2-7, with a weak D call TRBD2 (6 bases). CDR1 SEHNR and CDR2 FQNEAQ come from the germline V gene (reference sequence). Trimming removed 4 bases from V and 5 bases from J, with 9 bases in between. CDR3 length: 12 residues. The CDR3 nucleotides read TGTGCCAGCAGCTACGGGGGACACGAGCAGTACTTC. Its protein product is CASSYGGHEQYF.

Here the CDR3 DNA reads TGTGCCAGCAGTTTAGTAAGTGGACAGGGGGCCTACGAGCAGTACTTC. Translating it yields CASSLVSGQGAYEQYF. The V call is TRBV27, the J call TRBJ2-7; 10 nucleotides match TRBD1. Trimming cost V 2 bases and J 2 bases; bases outside gene matches: 6. This CDR3 comprises 16 residues. CDR1 is MNHEY and CDR2 is SMNVEV in the germline V gene (reference sequence).

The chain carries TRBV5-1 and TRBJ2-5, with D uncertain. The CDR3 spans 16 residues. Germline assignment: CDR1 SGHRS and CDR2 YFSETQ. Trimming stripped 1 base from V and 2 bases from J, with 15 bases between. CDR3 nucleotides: TGCGCCAGCAGCTTGTTGGAATCAAGAGGACAAGAGACCCAGTACTTC. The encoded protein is CASSLLESRGQETQYF.

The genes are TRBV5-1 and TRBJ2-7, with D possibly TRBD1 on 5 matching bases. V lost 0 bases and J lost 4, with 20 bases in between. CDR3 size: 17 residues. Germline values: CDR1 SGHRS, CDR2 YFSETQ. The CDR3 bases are TGCGCCAGCAGCTTGGGGCGACAGCCAAAGGCCTTTTACGAGCAGTACTTC. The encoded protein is CASSLGRQPKAFYEQYF.

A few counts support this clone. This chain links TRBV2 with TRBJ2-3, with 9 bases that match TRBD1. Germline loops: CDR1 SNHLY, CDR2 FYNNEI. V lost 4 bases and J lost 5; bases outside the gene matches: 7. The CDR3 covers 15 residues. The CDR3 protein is CASSALRDREDTQYF. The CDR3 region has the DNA TGTGCCAGCAGTGCACTGAGGGACAGGGAAGATACGCAGTATTTT.